This TCR beta chain was captured in a study of shared clonotypes between healthy human individuals (dated by TCRdb to 2018 to 2020). About the study as a whole: The cohort comprised a couple of women and three men aged 18 to 49 years. To increase sequencing depth and limit assay-specific biases, TCR repertoire library preparation and sequencing were carried out by different laboratories using diverse techniques. The study deeply sequenced blood TCR repertoires of five healthy adults to estimate repertoire size and the extent of clonotype sharing between individuals. Leukapheresis yielded between about 0.85 and 9 billion PBMCs per donor. Per donor, three plates each were used for CD4 naive and CD4 memory, two for CD8 naive, and one for CD8 memory.

V is reduced by 5 bases and J by 4 bases, leaving a spacing of 26 bases between them. The germline V gene (reference sequence) yields LNHDA for CDR1 and SQIVND for CDR2. The CDR3 measures 18 amino acids from cysteine to phenylalanine. Only CDR3 DNA remains: 54 bases, in frame from the first base. This clone was seen only once. No cognate antigen has been identified for it. Base qualities are not at hand, and no much larger clone is one base apart. Here is what the overall study found, with its caveats: Because the study included a small number of donors, the genetic and exposure-history diversity represented was limited. Only blood was sampled, and tissue TCR repertoires likely differ from those in blood. About 5% of naive CD4, more than 3% of naive CD8, 2.3% of memory CD4, and more than 0.35% of memory CD8 clonotypes were shared across a few donors. Naive subsets generally had larger estimated clonotype richness than memory subsets. Rarefaction of sorted-subset datasets indicated incomplete sequencing despite the large sequencing depth. Pairwise subsampling led to the expectation that sequencing depth would affect the degree of clonotype sharing among donors. Higher generation probabilities were observed for clonotypes shared by all four sorted-subset donors than for non-shared clonotypes.

Using the deep immunoSEQ assay, TCR CDR3 regions were amplified from genomic DNA by multiplex PCR. Extracted genomic DNA from each cell subset was spread evenly across all wells of several immunoSEQ 96-well plates, with each plate serving as a replicate. For sorted subsets, approximately 190 ng genomic DNA, equal to 25,000 to 35,000 T cell genomes, was loaded into each replicate PCR. Purified libraries were quantified with a Qubit 3.0 fluorometer, sized on a Bioanalyzer 2100, and re-quantified with the KAPA Library Quantification kit. Every immunoSEQ 96-well plate was sequenced on a dedicated single-read 150-cycle Illumina NextSeq 550 flow cell. The published analysis was carried out like this. Because the immunoSEQ output included only junctional sequences and no quality scores, the filtering could not be the same as the filtering used for full-length reads. Sequences were annotated with PyIR, a Python wrapper for IgBLAST v1.9, using IMGT germline references to assign V/J genes and CDR3. Reads were filtered out if the reads had weak V/J assignments (E-value above 1e-6), no CDR3, stop codons, out-of-frame junctions, or ambiguous translated residues. V3J clonotypes were defined by identical inferred V gene, J gene, and CDR3 amino acid sequence. Percentage overlap between repertoires was calculated by dividing the number of shared unique clonotypes by the size of the smaller repertoire. Three approaches were used to assess repertoire richness: RTK rarefaction, the Chao1 estimator, and Recon v2.1 estimates of unobserved clonotypes. Generation probabilities for all TCRbeta clonotypes obtained by the gDNA method from four donors were computed using OLGA. As stored in TCRdb, this immuneACCESS dataset retains in-frame rearrangements with V and J assigned. A fraction of the clones does not appear; measured against another copy, unresolved V genes explain less than half of the discrepancy, and the remainder lacks a known reason. V, J and clone size are those of that table, while D and trimming were read from the DNA. This sample is represented by hundreds of thousands of clones; around 90% of them were singletons. About 24% of the sample goes to the ten largest clones.

For the CD8 naive samples, CD45RO-negative cells were positively selected for CCR7, yielding a CD45RA+CCR7+ population from which TemRA cells were excluded. The donors were healthy, HIV-negative adults who had no recently reported acute infections or vaccinations. Every donor was a Caucasian adult residing in Nashville, Tennessee, USA. After blood collection by leukapheresis, PBMCs were isolated using Ficoll-Histopaque density gradient centrifugation and then cryopreserved in the vapor phase of liquid nitrogen. Purity and quantity of every magnetically sorted T cell population were checked by analytical flow cytometry. From each sorted fraction, genomic DNA was isolated and quantified by UV absorbance on a Nanodrop 2000c.

What was sequenced was naive CD8+ T cells sorted from blood. The label giving this sample's cell subset or site can be read as: CD45RA+CCR7+. The rearrangement joined TRBV19 to TRBJ1-2; perhaps TRBD1 is the D gene, with 6 bases matching. This sequence was found in a man aged 25-40 years in good health. The sequenced DNA is TGTGCCAGTAGTGCCCAGTGGTCTCAGGGGCTGCTCGTCTATGGCTACACCTTC. Translated, this is CASSAQWSQGLLVYGYTF.